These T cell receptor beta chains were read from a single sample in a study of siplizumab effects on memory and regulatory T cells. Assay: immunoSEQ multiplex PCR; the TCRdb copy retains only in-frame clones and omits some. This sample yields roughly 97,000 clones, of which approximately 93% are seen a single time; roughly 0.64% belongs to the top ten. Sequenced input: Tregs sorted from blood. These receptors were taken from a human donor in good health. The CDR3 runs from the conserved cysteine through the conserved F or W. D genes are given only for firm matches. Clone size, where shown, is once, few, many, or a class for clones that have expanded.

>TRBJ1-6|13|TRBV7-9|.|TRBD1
TGTGCCAGCAGCTTCGAAGGGGGCGCACCCCTCCACTTT
CASSFEGGAPLHF
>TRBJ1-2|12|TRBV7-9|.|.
TGTGCCAGCAGCAGGGGTGACTATGGCTACACCTTC
CASSRGDYGYTF
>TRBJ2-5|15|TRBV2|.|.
TGTGCCAGCAGACCCGGGGGTGGGTCACAAGAGACCCAGTACTTC
CASRPGGGSQETQYF
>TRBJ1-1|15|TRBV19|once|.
TGTGCCAGTAGTATCCGGGCCTCGTTGAACACTGAAGCTTTCTTT
CASSIRASLNTEAFF
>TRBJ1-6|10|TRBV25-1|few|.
TGTGCCAGCAGTGCAATACCCCTCCACTTT
CASSAIPLHF
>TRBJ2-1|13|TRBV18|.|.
TGTGCCAGCTCACCACTTCAGCAGAATGAGCAGTTCTTC
CASSPLQQNEQFF
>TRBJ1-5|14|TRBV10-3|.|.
TGTGCCATCAGTGAAAGGGGGGAAAATCAGCCCCAGCATTTT
CAISERGENQPQHF
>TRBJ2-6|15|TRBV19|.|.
TGTGCCAGTAGTATCTCTGGGTTCTGGGCCAACGTCCTGACTTTC
CASSISGFWANVLTF
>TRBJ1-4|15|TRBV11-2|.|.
TGTGCCAGCAGCTTAGCTAGAGCCTTTAATGAAAAACTGTTTTTT
CASSLARAFNEKLFF
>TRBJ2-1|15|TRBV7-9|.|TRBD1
TGTGCCAGCAGCTTACTGACAGGGCGGAGCAATGAGCAGTTCTTC
CASSLLTGRSNEQFF
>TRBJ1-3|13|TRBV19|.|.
TGTGCCAGTACAAGAGTTCCCGGAAACACCATATATTTT
CASTRVPGNTIYF
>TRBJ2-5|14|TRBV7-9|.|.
TGTGCCAGCAGCCCCCGGGGGTCCCAAGAGACCCAGTACTTC
CASSPRGSQETQYF
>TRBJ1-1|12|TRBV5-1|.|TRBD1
TGCGCCACTCGAGGGGGCAACACTGAAGCTTTCTTT
CATRGGNTEAFF
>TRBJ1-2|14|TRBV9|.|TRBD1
TGTGCCAGCAGCCCAGGGGGCCTTAGATATGGCTACACCTTC
CASSPGGLRYGYTF
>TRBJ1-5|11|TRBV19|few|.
TGTGCCAGTAGTATCGGTCAGCCCCAGCATTTT
CASSIGQPQHF
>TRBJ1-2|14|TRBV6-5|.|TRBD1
TGTGCCAGCAGTCACAGGGGGTATAACTATGGCTACACCTTC
CASSHRGYNYGYTF
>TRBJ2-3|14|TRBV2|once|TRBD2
TGTGCCAGCAGTCTTCGACTAGCCACAGATACGCAGTATTTT
CASSLRLATDTQYF
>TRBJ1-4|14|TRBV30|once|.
TGTGCCTGGAGTGTTGACAGGTTGAATGAAAAACTGGTTTTT
CAWSVDRLNEKLVF
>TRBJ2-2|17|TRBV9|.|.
TGTGCCAGCAGCGTAGGGCTAGACGGCTTAGGCACCGGGGAGCTGTTTTTT
CASSVGLDGLGTGELFF
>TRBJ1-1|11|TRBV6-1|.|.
TGTGCCACCACGGGCAACACTGAAGCTTTCTTT
CATTGNTEAFF
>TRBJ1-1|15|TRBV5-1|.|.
TGCGCCAGCAGCTTGGGTGGGGTGAGGAGCACTGAAGCTTTCTTT
CASSLGGVRSTEAFF
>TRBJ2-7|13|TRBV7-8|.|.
TGTGCCAGCAGCTTATCCTTCTCCTACGAGCAGTACTTC
CASSLSFSYEQYF
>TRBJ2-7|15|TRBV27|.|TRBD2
TGTGCCAGCAGTTTGGGACTAGCGGGGCCCTACGAGCAGTACTTC
CASSLGLAGPYEQYF
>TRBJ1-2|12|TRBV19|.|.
TGTGCCAGTAGTATGATCGGCTATGGCTACACCTTC
CASSMIGYGYTF
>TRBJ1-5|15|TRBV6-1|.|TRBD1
TGTGCCAGCAGTACGACAGGGGTGGGGGGACGGCCCCAGCATTTT
CASSTTGVGGRPQHF
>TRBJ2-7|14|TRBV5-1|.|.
TGCGCCAGCAGCTTAGGGGACTCCCTATACGAGCAGTACTTC
CASSLGDSLYEQYF
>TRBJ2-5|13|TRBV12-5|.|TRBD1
TGTGCTAGTGGACGGGGACAGCAAGAGACCCAGTACTTC
CASGRGQQETQYF
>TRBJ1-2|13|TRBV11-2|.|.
TGTGCCAGCAGATCCGGACAGAACTATGGCTACACCTTC
CASRSGQNYGYTF
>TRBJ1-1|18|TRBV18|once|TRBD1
TGTGCCAGCTCACCACTGCGACTCGGACAGGGAATAGCCACTGAAGCTTTCTTT
CASSPLRLGQGIATEAFF
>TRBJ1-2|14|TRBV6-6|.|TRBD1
TGTGCCAGCAGTTTTCCGACAGGGAGTAGCGGCTACACCTTC
CASSFPTGSSGYTF
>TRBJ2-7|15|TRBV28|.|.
TGTGCCAGCAGTTTGGCGAGGGGCACCGCCTACGAGCAGTACTTC
CASSLARGTAYEQYF
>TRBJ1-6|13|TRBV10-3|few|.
TGTGCCATCAGTGTTATAGACAGTTCACCCCTCCACTTT
CAISVIDSSPLHF
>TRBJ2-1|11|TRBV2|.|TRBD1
TGTGCCAGCTCGGGACAGATTGAGCAGTTCTTC
CASSGQIEQFF
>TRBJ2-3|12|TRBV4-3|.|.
TGCGCCAGCAGAGGGGTCACAGATACGCAGTATTTT
CASRGVTDTQYF
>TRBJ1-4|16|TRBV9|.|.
TGTGCCAGCAGCGTTGGGCCCTCCTCAACTAATGAAAAACTGTTTTTT
CASSVGPSSTNEKLFF
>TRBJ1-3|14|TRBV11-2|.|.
TGTGCCAGCAGCTTAATAGAATCTGGAAACACCATATATTTT
CASSLIESGNTIYF
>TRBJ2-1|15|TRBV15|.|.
TGTGCCACCAGCAGAGAGGGATACTCCTACAATGAGCAGTTCTTC
CATSREGYSYNEQFF
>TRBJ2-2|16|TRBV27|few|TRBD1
TGTGCCAGCAGCCCCTGGACAGGGGGTATGACCGGGGAGCTGTTTTTT
CASSPWTGGMTGELFF
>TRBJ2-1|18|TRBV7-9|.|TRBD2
TGTGCCAGCAGCTTAGCGACTAGCGGGAGGGCCGGGTACAATGAGCAGTTCTTC
CASSLATSGRAGYNEQFF
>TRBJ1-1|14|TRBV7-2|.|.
TGTGCCAGCAGCTTGGTAGTGACCAGGGCTGAAGCTTTCTTT
CASSLVVTRAEAFF